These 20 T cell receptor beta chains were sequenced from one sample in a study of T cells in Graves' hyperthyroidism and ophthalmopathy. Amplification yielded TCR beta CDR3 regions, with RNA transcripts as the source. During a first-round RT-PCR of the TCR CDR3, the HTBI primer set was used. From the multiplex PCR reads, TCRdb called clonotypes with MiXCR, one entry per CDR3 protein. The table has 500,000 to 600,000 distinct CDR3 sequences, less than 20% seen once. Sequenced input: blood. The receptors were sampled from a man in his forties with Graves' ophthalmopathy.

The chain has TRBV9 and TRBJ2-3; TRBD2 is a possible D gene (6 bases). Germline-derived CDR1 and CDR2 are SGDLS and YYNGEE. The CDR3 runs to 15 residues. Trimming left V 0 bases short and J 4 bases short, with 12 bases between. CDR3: CASSVVREWSDTQYF. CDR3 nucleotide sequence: TGTGCCAGCAGCGTAGTACGGGAGTGGTCAGATACGCAGTATTTT.

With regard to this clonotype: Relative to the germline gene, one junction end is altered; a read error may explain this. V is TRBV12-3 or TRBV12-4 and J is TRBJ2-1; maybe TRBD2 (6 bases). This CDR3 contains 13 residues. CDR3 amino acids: CASSFGGYNAQFF. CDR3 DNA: TGTGCCAGCAGTTTTGGAGGGTACAATGCGCAGTTCTTC.

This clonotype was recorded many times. The CDR3 loop reads CASSTVTALTYEQYF. The CDR3 DNA reads TGTGCCAGCAGCACAGTGACGGCCCTTACCTACGAGCAGTACTTC. This chain uses TRBV28 with TRBJ2-7; no firm D call. Germline loops: CDR1 MDHEN, CDR2 SYDVKM. CDR3 size: 15 residues. The ends were cut back, 6 bases at V and 2 bases at J, with 17 bases in the middle.

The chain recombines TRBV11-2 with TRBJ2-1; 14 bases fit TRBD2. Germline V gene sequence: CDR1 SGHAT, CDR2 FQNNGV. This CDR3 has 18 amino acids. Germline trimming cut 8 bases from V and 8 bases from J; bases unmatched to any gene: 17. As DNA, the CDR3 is TGTGCCAGCGGATACCCCCCTACCGGGACTAGCGGGGGCGATGAGCAGTTCTTC. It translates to CASGYPPTGTSGGDEQFF.

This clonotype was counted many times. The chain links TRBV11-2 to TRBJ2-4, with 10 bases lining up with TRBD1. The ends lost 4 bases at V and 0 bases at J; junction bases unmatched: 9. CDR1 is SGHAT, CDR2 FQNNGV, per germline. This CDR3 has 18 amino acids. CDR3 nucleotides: TGTGCCAGCAGCTCCTTTGCTGGACAGGGGGAAGCCAAAAACATTCAGTACTTC. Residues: CASSSFAGQGEAKNIQYF.

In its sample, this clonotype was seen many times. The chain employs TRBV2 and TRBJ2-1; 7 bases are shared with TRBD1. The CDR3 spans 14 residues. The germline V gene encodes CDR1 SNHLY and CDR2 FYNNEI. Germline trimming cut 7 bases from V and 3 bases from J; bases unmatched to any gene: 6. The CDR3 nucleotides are TGTGCCAGCACCGCCCGGACAGGCTACAATGAGCAGTTCTTC. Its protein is CASTARTGYNEQFF.

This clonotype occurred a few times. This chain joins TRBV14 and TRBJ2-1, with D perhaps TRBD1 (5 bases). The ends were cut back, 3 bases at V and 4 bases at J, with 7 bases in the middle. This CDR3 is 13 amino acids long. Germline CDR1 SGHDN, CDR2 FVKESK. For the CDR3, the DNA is TGTGCCAGCAGCCACAAGGGGTACAATGAGCAGTTCTTC. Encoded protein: CASSHKGYNEQFF.

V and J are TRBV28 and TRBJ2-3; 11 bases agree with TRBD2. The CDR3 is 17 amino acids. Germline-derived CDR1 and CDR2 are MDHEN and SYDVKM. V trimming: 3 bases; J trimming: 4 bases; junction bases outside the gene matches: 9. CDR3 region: CASSFLLAGGAADTQYF. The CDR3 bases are TGTGCCAGCAGTTTCCTCTTAGCGGGAGGGGCGGCAGATACGCAGTATTTT. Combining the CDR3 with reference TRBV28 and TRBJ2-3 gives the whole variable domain DVKVTQSSRYLVKRTGEKVFLECVQDMDHENMFWYRQDPGLGLRLIYFSYDVKMKEKGDIPEGYSVSREKKERFSLILESASTNQTSMYLCASSFLLAGGAADTQYFGPGTRLTVL.

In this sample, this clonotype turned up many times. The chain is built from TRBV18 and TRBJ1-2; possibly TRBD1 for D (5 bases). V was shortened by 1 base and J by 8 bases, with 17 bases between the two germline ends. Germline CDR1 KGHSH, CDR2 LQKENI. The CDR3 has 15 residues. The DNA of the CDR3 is TGTGCCAGCTCACCACGGTCGAATAGGGACGACGGCTACACCTTC. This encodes CASSPRSNRDDGYTF.

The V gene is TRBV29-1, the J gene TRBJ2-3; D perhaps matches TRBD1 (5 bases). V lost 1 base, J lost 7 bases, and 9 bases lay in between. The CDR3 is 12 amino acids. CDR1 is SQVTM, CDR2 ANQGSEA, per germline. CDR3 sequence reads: CSVEGGAYTQYF. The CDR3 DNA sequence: TGCAGCGTTGAAGGGGGCGCGTATACGCAGTATTTT.

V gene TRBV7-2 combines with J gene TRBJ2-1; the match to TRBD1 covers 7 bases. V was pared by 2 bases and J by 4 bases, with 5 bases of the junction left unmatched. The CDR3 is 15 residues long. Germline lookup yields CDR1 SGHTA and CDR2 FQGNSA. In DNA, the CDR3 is TGTGCCAGCAGCTTACCGCAGGGGGAGTACAATGAGCAGTTCTTC. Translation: CASSLPQGEYNEQFF.

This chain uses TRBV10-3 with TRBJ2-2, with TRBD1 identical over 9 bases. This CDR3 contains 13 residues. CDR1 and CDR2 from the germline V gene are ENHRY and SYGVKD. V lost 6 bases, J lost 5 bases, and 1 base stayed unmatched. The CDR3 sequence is CAIRTGGTGELFF. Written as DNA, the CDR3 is TGTGCCATCAGGACAGGGGGGACCGGGGAGCTGTTTTTT.

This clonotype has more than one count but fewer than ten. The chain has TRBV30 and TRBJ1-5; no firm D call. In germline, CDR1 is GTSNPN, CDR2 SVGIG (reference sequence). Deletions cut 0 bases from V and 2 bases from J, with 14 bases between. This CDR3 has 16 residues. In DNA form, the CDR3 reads TGTGCCTGGAGTGTGCCGGGAGGGTGGCGCAATCAGCCCCAGCATTTT. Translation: CAWSVPGGWRNQPQHF.

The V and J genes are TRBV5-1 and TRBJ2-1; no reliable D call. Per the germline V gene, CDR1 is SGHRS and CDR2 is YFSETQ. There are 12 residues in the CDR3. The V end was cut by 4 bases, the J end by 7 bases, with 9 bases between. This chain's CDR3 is CASSPELNEQFF. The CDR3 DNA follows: TGCGCCAGCAGCCCGGAACTTAATGAGCAGTTCTTC. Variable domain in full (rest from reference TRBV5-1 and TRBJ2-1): KAGVTQTPRYLIKTRGQQVTLSCSPISGHRSVSWYQQTPGQGLQFLFEYFSETQRNKGNFPGRFSGRQFSNSRSEMNVSTLELGDSALYLCASSPELNEQFFGPGTRLTVL.

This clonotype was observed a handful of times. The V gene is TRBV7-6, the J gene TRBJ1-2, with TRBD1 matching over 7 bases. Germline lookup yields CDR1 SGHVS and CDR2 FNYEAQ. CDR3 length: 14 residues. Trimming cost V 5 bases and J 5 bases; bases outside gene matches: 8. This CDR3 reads CASSPRGGRYGYTF. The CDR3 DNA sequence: TGTGCCAGCAGCCCTAGAGGGGGCAGATATGGCTACACCTTC.

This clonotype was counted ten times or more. The CDR3 protein is CASSSLDSGATDTQYF. The CDR3 DNA is TGTGCCAGCAGTTCCCTTGATAGCGGAGCCACAGATACGCAGTATTTT. This rearrangement joins TRBV28 to TRBJ2-3; D possibly corresponds to TRBD2 (6 bases). Germline V CDR1 and CDR2: MDHEN, SYDVKM. The CDR3 has 16 residues. Trimming pared 4 bases from V and 2 bases from J, leaving 16 bases between.

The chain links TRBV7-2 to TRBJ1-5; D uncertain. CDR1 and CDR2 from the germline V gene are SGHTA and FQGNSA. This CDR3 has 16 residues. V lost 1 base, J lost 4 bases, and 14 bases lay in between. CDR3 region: CASSLGLRGGNQPQHF. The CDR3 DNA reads TGTGCCAGCAGCTTAGGCCTACGGGGTGGTAATCAGCCCCAGCATTTT.

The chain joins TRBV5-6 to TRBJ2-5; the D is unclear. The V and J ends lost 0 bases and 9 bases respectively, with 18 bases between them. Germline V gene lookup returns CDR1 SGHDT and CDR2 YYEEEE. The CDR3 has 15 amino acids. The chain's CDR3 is CASSLVRDVSGAQYF. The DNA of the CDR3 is TGTGCCAGCAGCTTGGTTCGAGACGTTAGTGGGGCCCAGTACTTC.

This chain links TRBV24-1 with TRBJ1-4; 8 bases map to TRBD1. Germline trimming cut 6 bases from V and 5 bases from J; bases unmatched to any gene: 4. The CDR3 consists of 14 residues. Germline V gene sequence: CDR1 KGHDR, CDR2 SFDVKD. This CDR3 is CATSPGTGNEKLFF. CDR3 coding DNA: TGTGCCACCAGTCCCGGGACAGGCAATGAAAAACTGTTTTTT.

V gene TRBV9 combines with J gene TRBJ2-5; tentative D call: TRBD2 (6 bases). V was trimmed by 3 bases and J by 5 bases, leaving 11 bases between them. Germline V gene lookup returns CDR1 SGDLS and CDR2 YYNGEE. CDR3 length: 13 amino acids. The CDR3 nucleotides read TGTGCCAGCAGCGCGGCCGGAGGGGAGACCCAGTACTTC. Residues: CASSAAGGETQYF.